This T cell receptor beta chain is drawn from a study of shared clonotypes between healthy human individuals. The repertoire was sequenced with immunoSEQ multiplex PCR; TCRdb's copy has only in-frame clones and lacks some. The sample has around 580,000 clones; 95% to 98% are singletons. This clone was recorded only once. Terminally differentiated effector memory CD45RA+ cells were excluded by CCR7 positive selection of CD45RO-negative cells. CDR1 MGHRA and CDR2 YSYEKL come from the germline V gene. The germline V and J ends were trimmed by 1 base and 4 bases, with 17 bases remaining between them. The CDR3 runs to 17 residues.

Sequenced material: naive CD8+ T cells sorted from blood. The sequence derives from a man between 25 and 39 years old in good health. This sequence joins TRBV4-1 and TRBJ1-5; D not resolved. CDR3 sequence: CASSQGLKGEVNQPQHF. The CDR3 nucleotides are TGCGCCAGCAGCCAAGGGTTGAAGGGCGAGGTGAATCAGCCCCAGCATTTT.